These T cell receptor beta chains were read from a single sample in a study of beta chain features in type 1 diabetes. Data came from immunoSEQ multiplex PCR; TCRdb stores just in-frame clones and leaves some out. The sample has roughly 700,000 clones; about an eighth are singletons. Material: naive CD4+ T cells from blood. These receptors came from a man between 18 and 29 years old with type 1 diabetes. Both conserved end residues are part of each CDR3. Each record gives: V gene, J gene, CDR3 protein.

v_gene: TRBV11-1; j_gene: TRBJ2-2; CDR3aa: CASSSGSNTGELFF
v_gene: TRBV5-1; j_gene: TRBJ2-7; CDR3aa: CASSLGGTASYEQYF
v_gene: TRBV30; j_gene: TRBJ1-3; CDR3aa: CAWSVRATSGNTIYF
v_gene: TRBV7-9; j_gene: TRBJ2-3; CDR3aa: CASSLVTSDTQYF
v_gene: TRBV15; j_gene: TRBJ2-1; CDR3aa: CATSRDEGEQFF
v_gene: TRBV4-2; j_gene: TRBJ2-3; CDR3aa: CASSWQPSTDTQYF
v_gene: TRBV18; j_gene: TRBJ2-4; CDR3aa: CASSPSQQGAKNIQYF
v_gene: TRBV12-2; j_gene: TRBJ1-5; CDR3aa: CASRPGGRQPQHF
v_gene: TRBV5-4; j_gene: TRBJ2-7; CDR3aa: CASSLAGSYEQYF
v_gene: TRBV6-6; j_gene: TRBJ1-3; CDR3aa: CASSRGPSSGNTIYF
v_gene: TRBV28; j_gene: TRBJ2-5; CDR3aa: CATHVTSGLETQYF
v_gene: TRBV9; j_gene: TRBJ2-7; CDR3aa: CASSVEGVYEQYF
v_gene: TRBV7-9; j_gene: TRBJ2-7; CDR3aa: CASSRQGGSYEQYF
v_gene: TRBV29-1; j_gene: TRBJ1-1; CDR3aa: CSVGLFGDTEAFF
v_gene: TRBV5-1; j_gene: TRBJ1-1; CDR3aa: CASTSTDSFPTEAFF
v_gene: TRBV30; j_gene: TRBJ2-5; CDR3aa: CAWSVLGAAQETQYF
v_gene: TRBV13; j_gene: TRBJ2-7; CDR3aa: CASSEPDSSYEQYF
v_gene: TRBV20-1; j_gene: TRBJ1-2; CDR3aa: CSAPDRGGYTF
v_gene: TRBV4-1; j_gene: TRBJ2-5; CDR3aa: CASSRPGQQDQETQYF
v_gene: TRBV6-6; j_gene: TRBJ2-1; CDR3aa: CATQGDPYNEQFF
v_gene: TRBV6-1; j_gene: TRBJ1-2; CDR3aa: CASRSKGSYGYTF
v_gene: TRBV18; j_gene: TRBJ2-3; CDR3aa: CASSPREYLDTQYF
v_gene: TRBV28; j_gene: TRBJ2-7; CDR3aa: CASSPPDTAVYEQYF
v_gene: TRBV7-9; j_gene: TRBJ2-5; CDR3aa: CASSGANQETQYF
v_gene: TRBV14; j_gene: TRBJ2-7; CDR3aa: CASSQDAWYEQYF
v_gene: TRBV30; j_gene: TRBJ1-1; CDR3aa: CAWTGTPEAFF
v_gene: TRBV19; j_gene: TRBJ2-1; CDR3aa: CASKTGQVGSEQFF
v_gene: TRBV6-6; j_gene: TRBJ2-3; CDR3aa: CASSYLGLGGDTQYF
v_gene: TRBV30; j_gene: TRBJ1-3; CDR3aa: CAWERTGEGNTIYF
v_gene: TRBV6-6; j_gene: TRBJ2-7; CDR3aa: CASSSTGTTYEQYF
v_gene: TRBV7-9; j_gene: TRBJ1-1; CDR3aa: CASSYQQGRGTEAFF
v_gene: TRBV11-1; j_gene: TRBJ2-2; CDR3aa: CASRRGTGTGELFF
v_gene: TRBV13; j_gene: TRBJ1-2; CDR3aa: CASRPGQGNYGYTF
v_gene: TRBV5-1; j_gene: TRBJ2-7; CDR3aa: CASSPGTGTVEQYF
v_gene: TRBV18; j_gene: TRBJ1-2; CDR3aa: CASSQGQSITYGYTF
v_gene: TRBV5-6; j_gene: TRBJ1-5; CDR3aa: CASSLQGSGSNQPQHF
v_gene: TRBV10-3; j_gene: TRBJ1-5; CDR3aa: CAISASPQGGGNQPQHF
v_gene: TRBV7-2; j_gene: TRBJ1-6; CDR3aa: CASSLAALLPTVPLHF
v_gene: TRBV7-9; j_gene: TRBJ1-1; CDR3aa: CASSITGMNTEAFF
v_gene: TRBV4-1; j_gene: TRBJ2-3; CDR3aa: CASSQDLSGEGTDTQYF
v_gene: TRBV7-9; j_gene: TRBJ2-7; CDR3aa: CASSRSLEQYF
v_gene: TRBV27; j_gene: TRBJ2-3; CDR3aa: CASSLRTHTDTQYF
v_gene: TRBV7-2; j_gene: TRBJ2-1; CDR3aa: CASSDLRTGGTKYYNEQFF
v_gene: TRBV19; j_gene: TRBJ2-5; CDR3aa: CASSILAGVQETQYF
v_gene: TRBV18; j_gene: TRBJ1-4; CDR3aa: CASSPPSDEKLFF
v_gene: TRBV14; j_gene: TRBJ1-1; CDR3aa: CASSLIRGDGAFF
v_gene: TRBV19; j_gene: TRBJ1-1; CDR3aa: CASSNRMRDTNTEAFF
v_gene: TRBV5-1; j_gene: TRBJ1-4; CDR3aa: CASSSRDSTNEKLFF
v_gene: TRBV27; j_gene: TRBJ1-2; CDR3aa: CASKPGHPDLKDGYTF
v_gene: TRBV7-9; j_gene: TRBJ1-6; CDR3aa: CASSQTDRAGALHF
v_gene: TRBV29-1; j_gene: TRBJ1-1; CDR3aa: CSVPSSGQGLRNTEAFF
v_gene: TRBV5-4; j_gene: TRBJ1-1; CDR3aa: CASSLPGGPEAFF
v_gene: TRBV30; j_gene: TRBJ2-3; CDR3aa: CAWSVRLAGGITDTQYF
v_gene: TRBV10-3; j_gene: TRBJ1-1; CDR3aa: CAISAGGTEAFF
v_gene: TRBV10-3; j_gene: TRBJ2-1; CDR3aa: CAITRALAGGNNEQFF